This T cell receptor (beta chain) originates from a study of cytomegalovirus exposure and HLA in healthy donors. CDR1 is MNHEY, CDR2 SMNVEV, per germline (reference sequence). CDR3 length: 15 amino acids. V dropped 5 bases and J dropped 7; count of bases not matched to a gene: 10. PCR involved 60 Vbeta and 13 Jbeta primers. TCRdb's table, derived via immunoSEQ multiplex PCR, lists solely in-frame clones and lacks some. The repertoire has about 130,000 clones, around 80% of them found once; the top ten carry roughly 5.5%. On this clone: Its antigen is not known.

The study, taken as a whole, reports: It was reported in a later analysis that an Asian-associated ancestry cluster showed fewer N-insertions than the roughly 620-donor mean.

The sequence was obtained from a man aged 25-45 years in good health and CMV-seronegative. Material for sequencing was PBMCs. The V gene is TRBV27, the J gene TRBJ1-2; 10 bases are shared with TRBD1. CDR3 bases: TGTGCCAGCAGTCAAACGGGACAGGGGTGGGGTGGCTACACCTTC. Translation gives CASSQTGQGWGGYTF.